A selection of T cell receptor beta chains follows, all from one sample in a study of T cells after yellow fever vaccination. Each CDR3 protein gets one entry after TCRdb re-called the 5' RACE reads with MiXCR. Of some 300,000 distinct CDR3 sequences listed, 8.5% to 10% are singletons. This specimen consisted of CD4+ T cells sorted from PBMCs, obtained 5 days after the yellow fever booster vaccination. The receptors were sampled from a man younger than 30 who received the YFV17D yellow fever vaccine. Both conserved end residues are part of each CDR3. Fields, in order: V gene, clone size, J gene, D gene, CDR3 protein, CDR3 DNA. A D gene is named only where the DNA matches it firmly. A row's size may be missing; if present it is once, few, many or a size class.

v_call: TRBV4-1
clone_size: .
j_call: TRBJ2-7
d_call: .
cdr3_aa: CASSQSSRGVIGYEQYF
cdr3_nt: TGCGCCAGCAGCCAGAGCAGCAGGGGGGTCATTGGCTACGAGCAGTACTTC

v_call: TRBV20-1
clone_size: .
j_call: TRBJ2-5
d_call: .
cdr3_aa: CSATRGLYQETQYF
cdr3_nt: TGCAGTGCCACCAGGGGACTGTACCAAGAGACCCAGTACTTC

v_call: TRBV20-1
clone_size: few
j_call: TRBJ1-2
d_call: .
cdr3_aa: CSARVPGPTRDYGYTF
cdr3_nt: TGCAGTGCTAGGGTCCCGGGACCGACGAGGGACTATGGCTACACCTTC

v_call: TRBV5-7
clone_size: many
j_call: TRBJ1-1
d_call: .
cdr3_aa: CASSRRAFF
cdr3_nt: TGTGCCAGCAGCCGACGGGCTTTCTTT

v_call: TRBV3-1
clone_size: .
j_call: TRBJ1-6
d_call: .
cdr3_aa: CASSQGRANSPLHF
cdr3_nt: TGTGCCAGCAGCCAGGGGAGGGCCAATTCACCCCTCCACTTT

v_call: TRBV7-8
clone_size: many
j_call: TRBJ2-3
d_call: TRBD2
cdr3_aa: CASSDRTSGGNTQYF
cdr3_nt: TGTGCCAGCAGCGATCGCACTAGCGGGGGGAATACGCAGTATTTT

v_call: TRBV12-3/TRBV12-4
clone_size: many
j_call: TRBJ2-5
d_call: .
cdr3_aa: CASSLVHQQETQYF
cdr3_nt: TGTGCCAGCAGTTTAGTCCACCAACAAGAGACCCAGTACTTC

v_call: TRBV20-1
clone_size: medium-sized
j_call: TRBJ1-1
d_call: .
cdr3_aa: CSAPSVANTEAFF
cdr3_nt: TGCAGTGCCCCCAGTGTGGCGAACACTGAAGCTTTCTTT

v_call: TRBV12-3/TRBV12-4
clone_size: few
j_call: TRBJ2-7
d_call: TRBD1
cdr3_aa: CASRRWDRTYEQYF
cdr3_nt: TGTGCCAGCAGACGGTGGGACAGAACCTACGAGCAGTACTTC

v_call: TRBV19
clone_size: few
j_call: TRBJ2-6
d_call: .
cdr3_aa: CASSIGQGPSAGANVLTF
cdr3_nt: TGTGCCAGTAGTATAGGGCAGGGACCCTCAGCTGGGGCCAACGTCCTGACTTTC

v_call: TRBV20-1
clone_size: few
j_call: TRBJ2-3
d_call: TRBD2
cdr3_aa: CSARTGGGQGDTQYF
cdr3_nt: TGCAGTGCGCGGACCGGCGGGGGGCAGGGAGATACGCAGTATTTT

v_call: TRBV12-3/TRBV12-4
clone_size: few
j_call: TRBJ2-4
d_call: .
cdr3_aa: CASSPGEVTYIQYF
cdr3_nt: TGTGCCAGCAGTCCCGGGGAGGTTACGTACATTCAGTACTTC

v_call: TRBV18
clone_size: .
j_call: TRBJ1-4
d_call: .
cdr3_aa: CASSPEDVGEKLFF
cdr3_nt: TGTGCCAGCTCACCGGAGGATGTGGGTGAAAAACTGTTTTTT